One and the same sample provided the 3 T cell receptor beta chains below, sequenced in a study of blood T cell repertoires in COVID-19. TCRdb keeps only in-frame clones here, not all; method: immunoSEQ multiplex PCR. This table holds under 300,000 clones, around nine tenths found once. The sequenced sample was PBMCs or T cells enriched from blood (not recorded which). Receptors were obtained from a woman aged 60-75 years in a cohort exposed to, infected with or recovered from COVID-19 (not recorded which).

The rearrangement uses TRBV10-3 and TRBJ2-7; TRBD1 agrees at 9 bases. Looked up from germline, CDR1 is ENHRY and CDR2 is SYGVKD. V trimming: 0 bases; J trimming: 1 base; junction bases outside the gene matches: 1. This CDR3 is built from 15 residues. In DNA form, the CDR3 reads TGTGCCATCAGTGAGTCGGGACAGGGATCCTACGAGCAGTACTTC. This codes for CAISESGQGSYEQYF.

This clone has a single count. CDR3 sequence reads: CASRGRGAGYTF. As DNA, the CDR3 is TGCGCCAGCAGGGGCAGGGGGGCTGGCTACACCTTC. V and J are TRBV5-1 and TRBJ1-2; 7 bases are shared with TRBD1. CDR1 SGHRS and CDR2 YFSETQ come from the germline V gene. The CDR3 loop spans 12 amino acids. J lost 7 bases, V lost 5 bases, and 5 bases had no gene match.

V usage is TRBV5-1 and J usage is TRBJ2-7; 9 nucleotides line up with TRBD1. The J segment lost 2 bases and the V segment lost 4 bases, leaving 7 bases of the junction unmatched. Germline V CDR1 and CDR2: SGHRS, YFSETQ. The CDR3 length is 15 residues. Here the CDR3 reads CASSLQRQGAYEQYF. The DNA of the CDR3 is TGCGCCAGCAGCCTCCAAAGACAGGGGGCCTACGAGCAGTACTTC. The full variable domain, with the rest looked up from reference TRBV5-1 and TRBJ2-7, is KAGVTQTPRYLIKTRGQQVTLSCSPISGHRSVSWYQQTPGQGLQFLFEYFSETQRNKGNFPGRFSGRQFSNSRSEMNVSTLELGDSALYLCASSLQRQGAYEQYFGPGTRLTVT.